The clone carrying this T cell receptor beta chain has a handful of counts. This sample was included in a study of cytotoxic CD8 clonotypes in ibrutinib-treated CLL. Study summary: It was after a median about twelve months of treatment, range 6 to 36, that response samples were taken. Mean productive templates were almost 260,000; mean productive rearrangements were roughly 90,000.

Investigators sought sequencing depths of between 1 in 200,000 and 1 in 1 million T cells. The repertoire was sequenced with immunoSEQ multiplex PCR; TCRdb's copy has only in-frame clones and lacks some. The data show about 160,000 clones, approximately 80% seen once. The junction had 7 bases not matched to a gene; V was cut back by 4 bases and J by 0 bases. The CDR3 contains 16 residues. The germline V gene encodes CDR1 MNHEY and CDR2 SVGAGI. The source material was PBMCs, sampled after 24 months of ibrutinib treatment. The chain couples TRBV6-5 to TRBJ2-3, with 7 bases aligning to TRBD2. The TCR sequence derives from a human donor with chronic lymphocytic leukemia. The CDR3 spells CASSSRGRGSTDTQYF. The CDR3 DNA follows: TGTGCCAGCAGTTCCCGGGGGAGGGGAAGCACAGATACGCAGTATTTT.